A single T cell receptor beta chain is shown here with its context. The table lists this clonotype with a few counts. The specificity of this receptor is unknown. There are no base qualities to consult, and no much larger clone falls within one base. The 40 or so donors, aged roughly 6 to 95 years, were systemically healthy Caucasian individuals from Russia. Ten milliliters of peripheral blood were drawn from each donor into EDTA-treated Vacutainer tubes. PBMCs were isolated by Ficoll-Paque density-gradient centrifugation, with at least 6 million obtained per sample. Trizol reagent was used to extract total RNA from the PBMCs, yielding at least 6 micrograms per sample. The percentages of naive CD45RAhigh/CD27high T cells were determined by flow cytometry on a PBMC aliquot from every donor. Library construction relied on 5' RACE. Sequenced using an Illumina HiSeq 2500. A second about 7 to 12 cycle PCR used a sample-barcoded 5' primer and a J-beta primer mix. A unique molecular identifier was introduced onto each TCR beta cDNA molecule by a template-switch 5' adaptor carrying 12 random nucleotides. At least 3 million CDR3-containing paired-end reads were obtained from each sample. First-strand cDNA was synthesized from all RNA with the Mint cDNA synthesis kit, primed by a TRBC-specific oligonucleotide. Following uracil-DNA glycosylase treatment, a first 18-cycle PCR with universal primers M1SS and BC2_uni_R was performed on all cDNA. Per the source publication's procedure: For normalization, 1 million high-quality reads, each with a distinct molecular identifier, were randomly selected from each sample. Reads sharing molecular identifiers were discarded rather than binned into consensus sequences. MiTCR, set to a Q25 quality threshold and the strictest error-elimination algorithm, was used for CDR3 identification, clonotype clustering and error correction. A nonparametric unseen species model with Euler transformation was used to estimate a lower bound on total TCR beta diversity. In-frame beta chains were kept once TCRdb had trimmed the public reads at Q25 with fastp and called clones with MiXCR. Rows with one shared CDR3 protein collapse into an entry with the most common genes and DNA. V and J calls and clone size were set by TCRdb, not the authors. For this sample the table gives 850,000 to 1,000,000 distinct CDR3 sequences, of which about 48% were detected only once. The top ten clonotypes cover 13% of the sample.

The data stem from a study of blood T cells in healthy people across ages (dated by TCRdb to the mid-2010s). At the level of the whole study: Template switching captured roughly one uniquely barcoded TCR beta cDNA molecule per two T cells in model experiments. Age-related changes in TCR beta repertoire diversity were measured in the study by deep sequencing normalized with unique cDNA molecular identifiers. Four age groups were formed from the donors: young (average about 16 years), middle-aged (approximately 42), aged (roughly 56) and long-lived (82). To avoid experimental bias, donors of different ages were randomly spread across the sequencing lanes. Using the same blood draw, the study looked at two additional independent replicas of 1 million unique cDNA reads for two donors, one aged 18 to 30 and the other aged 80 or older.

Germline trimming: 4 bases from V, 3 bases from J; junction bases outside gene matches: 7. The germline V gene gives CDR1 as MGHRA and CDR2 as YSYEKL. The cysteine opens and the phenylalanine closes a CDR3 of 16 amino acids. Only the CDR3 portion is preserved as DNA: 48 bases, with reading frame beginning at the first base. The paper's findings and limits, for the study overall: Observed TCR beta diversity per million T cells fell roughly linearly with age, and a significant reduction was already apparent by age around 40. A strong correlation was found between observed TCR beta diversity and the percentage of naive T cells measured by flow cytometry. Because donor CMV infection status was unknown, age-related changes in expanded clonotypes were potentially confounded. Estimates of total diversity based on one million sequenced T cells were considered lower bounds and underestimates. Compared with the aged group, the long-lived group had more naive CD4+ T cells, fewer expanded clones and increased TCR diversity, a pattern suggesting age selection. Bulk unsorted PBMC profiling prevented conclusive comparison of naive and antigen-experienced compartments.

Sequences were obtained from blood. The sequence derives from a man younger than 45 in good health. The chain joins TRBV4-1 to TRBJ1-5; TRBD1 aligns with 9 central bases. The sequenced DNA is TGCGCCAGCAGCCTGGGACAGGGCGACATCAATCAGCCCCAGCATTTT. It specifies CASSLGQGDINQPQHF.